This T cell receptor (beta chain) was found in a study of monozygotic twins with inflammatory bowel disease. Findings of the study overall: Repertoire similarity did not differ between concordant and discordant twins, possibly owing to limited power.

Worth noting for this clonotype: As yet, its antigen is unknown.

This CDR3 has 15 amino acids. The V gene's germline CDR1 is SGHKS and CDR2 YYEKEE (reference sequence). A template switching step added UMIs, each with a 6-nucleotide sample barcode. Following a re-call of the 5' RACE reads, TCRdb has one entry per CDR3 protein and lacks DNA. The sample holds more than 95,000 distinct CDR3 sequences. The sequenced sample consisted of blood. The genes are TRBV5-5 and TRBJ2-1; TCRdb calls TRBD2, which cannot be checked without DNA. The TCR sequence derives from a human donor with ulcerative colitis or Crohn's disease, or a healthy co-twin of an affected twin (not recorded which). The chain's CDR3 is CASSAGLVGYNEQFF.